This TCR beta chain was sequenced during a study of beta chain features in type 1 diabetes. Overall study results and limits: Type 1 diabetes patients showed fewer insertions and more deletions at VDJ junctions. TCRB CDR3 length was moderately but significantly reduced in all four CD4+ subsets of Type 1 diabetes patients.

Reverse transcribing all isolated RNA meant expressed TCRB transcripts were sequenced. Sequenced naive, central memory and regulatory T cell samples produced an average of about 3.9 million reads. The repertoire was sequenced with immunoSEQ multiplex PCR; TCRdb's copy has only in-frame clones and lacks some. The repertoire holds some 250,000 clones, roughly 13% seen once, with approximately 0.018% in the top ten. On this clone itself: What it binds is not known.

The collection from each donor was one heparinised blood draw averaging roughly 0.12 L. This CDR3 spans 14 amino acids. Germline lookup yields CDR1 SGHRS and CDR2 YFSETQ. V shed 0 bases and J 5 bases; nucleotides not matched to a gene: 4. The sample comprised naive CD4+ T cells from blood. The rearrangement links TRBV5-1 to TRBJ1-1; 7 bases line up with TRBD1. This clonotype was obtained from a man aged 25 to 45 with type 1 diabetes. The CDR3 region has the DNA TGCGCCAGCAGCTTGGGACAGGGTAAGACTGAAGCTTTCTTT. It codes for CASSLGQGKTEAFF. The full variable domain, completed using reference TRBV5-1 and TRBJ1-1, is KAGVTQTPRYLIKTRGQQVTLSCSPISGHRSVSWYQQTPGQGLQFLFEYFSETQRNKGNFPGRFSGRQFSNSRSEMNVSTLELGDSALYLCASSLGQGKTEAFFGQGTRLTVV.